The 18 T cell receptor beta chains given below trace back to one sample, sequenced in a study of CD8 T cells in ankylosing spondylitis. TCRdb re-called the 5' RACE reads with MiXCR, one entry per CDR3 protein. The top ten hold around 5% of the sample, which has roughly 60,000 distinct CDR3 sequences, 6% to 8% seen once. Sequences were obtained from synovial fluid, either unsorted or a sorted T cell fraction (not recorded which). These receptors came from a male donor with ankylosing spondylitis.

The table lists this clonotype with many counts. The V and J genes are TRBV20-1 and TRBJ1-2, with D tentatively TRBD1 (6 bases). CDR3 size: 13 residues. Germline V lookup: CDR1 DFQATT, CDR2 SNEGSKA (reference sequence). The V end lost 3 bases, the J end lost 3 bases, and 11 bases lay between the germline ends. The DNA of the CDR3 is TGCAGTGCTAGTGAAGCAGGGGACTATGGCTACACCTTC. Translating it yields CSASEAGDYGYTF.

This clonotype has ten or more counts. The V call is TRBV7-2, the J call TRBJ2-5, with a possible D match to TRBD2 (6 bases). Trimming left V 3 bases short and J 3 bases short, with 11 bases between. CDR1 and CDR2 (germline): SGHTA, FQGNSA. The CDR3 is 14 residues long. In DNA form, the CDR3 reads TGTGCCAGCAGCTTTCCTAGCGAAGAAGAGACCCAGTACTTC. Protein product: CASSFPSEEETQYF.

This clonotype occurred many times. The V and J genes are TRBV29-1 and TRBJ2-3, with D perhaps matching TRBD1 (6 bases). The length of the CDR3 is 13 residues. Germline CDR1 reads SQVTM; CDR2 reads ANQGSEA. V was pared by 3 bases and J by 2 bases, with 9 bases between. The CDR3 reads CSVEDRYTDTQYF. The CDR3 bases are TGCAGCGTTGAGGACAGATACACAGATACGCAGTATTTT.

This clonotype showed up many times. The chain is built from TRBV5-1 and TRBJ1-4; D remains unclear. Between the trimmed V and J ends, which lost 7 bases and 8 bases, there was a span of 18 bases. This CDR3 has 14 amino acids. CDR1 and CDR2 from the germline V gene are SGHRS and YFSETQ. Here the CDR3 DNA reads TGCGCCAGCGACCTCCGGGGTGATGGAGAAAAACTGTTTTTT. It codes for CASDLRGDGEKLFF.

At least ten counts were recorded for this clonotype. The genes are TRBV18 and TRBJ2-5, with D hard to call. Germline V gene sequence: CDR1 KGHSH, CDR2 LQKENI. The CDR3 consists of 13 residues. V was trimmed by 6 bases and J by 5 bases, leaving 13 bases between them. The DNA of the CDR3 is TGTGCCAGCTCCCCCGGCGTCTTCGAGACCCAGTACTTC. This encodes CASSPGVFETQYF.

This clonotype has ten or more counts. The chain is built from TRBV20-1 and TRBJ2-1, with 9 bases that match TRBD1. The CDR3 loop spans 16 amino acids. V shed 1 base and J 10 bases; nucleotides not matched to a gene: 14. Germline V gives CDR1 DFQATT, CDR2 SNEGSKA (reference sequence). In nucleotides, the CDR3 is TGCAGTGCTAGAGTGAGTCTGACCCGGGACAGGGCAGAGCAGTTCTTC. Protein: CSARVSLTRDRAEQFF.

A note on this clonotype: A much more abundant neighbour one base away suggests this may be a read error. The CDR3 spells CTSSQDHGADTQYF. CDR3 sequence (DNA): TGCACCAGCAGCCAAGATCATGGCGCAGATACGCAGTATTTT. The chain carries TRBV4-1 and TRBJ2-3; D unresolved. The germline V gene has CDR1 MGHRA and CDR2 YSYEKL. This CDR3 spans 14 amino acids.

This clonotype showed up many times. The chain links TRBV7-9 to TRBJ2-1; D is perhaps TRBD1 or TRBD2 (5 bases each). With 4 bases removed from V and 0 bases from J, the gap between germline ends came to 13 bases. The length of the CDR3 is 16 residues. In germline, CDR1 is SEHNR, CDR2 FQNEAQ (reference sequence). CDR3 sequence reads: CASSWGRGSSYNEQFF. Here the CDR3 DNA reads TGTGCCAGCAGCTGGGGACGGGGAAGCTCCTACAATGAGCAGTTCTTC.

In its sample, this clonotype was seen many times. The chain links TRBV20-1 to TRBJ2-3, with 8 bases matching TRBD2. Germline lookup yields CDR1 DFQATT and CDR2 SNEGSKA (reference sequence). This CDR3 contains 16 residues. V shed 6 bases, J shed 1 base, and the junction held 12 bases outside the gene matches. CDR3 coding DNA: TGCAGTGCGCGAGCGGGAGATGGGGGGCGCACAGATACGCAGTATTTT. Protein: CSARAGDGGRTDTQYF.

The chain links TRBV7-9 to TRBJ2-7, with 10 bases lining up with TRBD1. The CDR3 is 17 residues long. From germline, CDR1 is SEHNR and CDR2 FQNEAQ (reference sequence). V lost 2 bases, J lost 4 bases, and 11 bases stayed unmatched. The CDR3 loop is CASSLSLDRGRLYEQYF. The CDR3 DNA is TGTGCCAGCAGCTTATCGCTCGACAGGGGGCGTTTATACGAGCAGTACTTC.

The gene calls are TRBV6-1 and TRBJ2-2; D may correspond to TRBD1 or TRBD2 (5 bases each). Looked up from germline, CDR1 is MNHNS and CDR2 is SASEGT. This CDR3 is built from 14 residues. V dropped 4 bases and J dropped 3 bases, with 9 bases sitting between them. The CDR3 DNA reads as TGTGCCAGCAGTGCGGGACGGTACACCGGGGAGCTGTTTTTT. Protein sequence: CASSAGRYTGELFF.

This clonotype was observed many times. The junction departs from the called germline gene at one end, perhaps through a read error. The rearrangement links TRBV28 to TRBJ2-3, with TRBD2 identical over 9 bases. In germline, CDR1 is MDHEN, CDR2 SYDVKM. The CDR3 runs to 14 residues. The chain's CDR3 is CASSLSPTSGPWHF. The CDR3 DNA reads TGTGCCAGCAGTTTAAGTCCCACTAGCGGGCCCTGGCATTTT.

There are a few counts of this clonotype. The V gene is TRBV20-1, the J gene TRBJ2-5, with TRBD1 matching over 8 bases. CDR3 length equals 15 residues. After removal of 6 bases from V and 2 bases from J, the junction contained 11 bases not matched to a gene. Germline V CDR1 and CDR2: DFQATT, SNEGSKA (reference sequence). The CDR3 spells CSADRRTGRQETQYF. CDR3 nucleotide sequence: TGCAGTGCAGATCGCCGGACAGGGAGACAAGAGACCCAGTACTTC.

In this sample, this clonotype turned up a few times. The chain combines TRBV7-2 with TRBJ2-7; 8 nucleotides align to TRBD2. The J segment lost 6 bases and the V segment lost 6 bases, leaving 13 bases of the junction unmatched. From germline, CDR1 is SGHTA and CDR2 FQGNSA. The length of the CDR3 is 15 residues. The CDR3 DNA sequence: TGTGCCAGCAGGGTGGCTCCCCGGGAGGGTCCCGAGCAGTACTTC. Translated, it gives CASRVAPREGPEQYF. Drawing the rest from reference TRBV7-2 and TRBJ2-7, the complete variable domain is GAGVSQSPSNKVTEKGKDVELRCDPISGHTALYWYRQSLGQGLEFLIYFQGNSAPDKSGLPSDRFSAERTGGSVSTLTIQRTQQEDSAVYLCASRVAPREGPEQYFGPGTRLTVT.

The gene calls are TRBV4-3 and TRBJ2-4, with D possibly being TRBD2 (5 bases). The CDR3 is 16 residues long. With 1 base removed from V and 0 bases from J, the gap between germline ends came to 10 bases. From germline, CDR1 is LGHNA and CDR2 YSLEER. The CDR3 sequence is CASSQGTSLAKNIQYF. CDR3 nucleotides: TGCGCCAGCAGCCAAGGGACTTCACTAGCCAAAAACATTCAGTACTTC.

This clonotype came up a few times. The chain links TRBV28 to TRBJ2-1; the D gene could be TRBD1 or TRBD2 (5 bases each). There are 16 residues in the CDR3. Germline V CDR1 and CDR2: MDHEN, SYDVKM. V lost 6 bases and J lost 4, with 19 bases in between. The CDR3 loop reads CASRERGFGNYNEQFF. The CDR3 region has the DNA TGTGCCAGCAGGGAGAGGGGCTTTGGGAATTACAATGAGCAGTTCTTC. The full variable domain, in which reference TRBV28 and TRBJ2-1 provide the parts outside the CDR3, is DVKVTQSSRYLVKRTGEKVFLECVQDMDHENMFWYRQDPGLGLRLIYFSYDVKMKEKGDIPEGYSVSREKKERFSLILESASTNQTSMYLCASRERGFGNYNEQFFGPGTRLTVL.

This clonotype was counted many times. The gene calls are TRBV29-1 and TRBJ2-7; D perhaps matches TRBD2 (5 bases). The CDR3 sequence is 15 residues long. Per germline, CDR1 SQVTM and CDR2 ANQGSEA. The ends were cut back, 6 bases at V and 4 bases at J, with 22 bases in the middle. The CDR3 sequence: CSVSPGGYTSYEQYF. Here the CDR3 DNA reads TGCAGCGTCTCGCCCGGCGGCTACACTAGTTACGAGCAGTACTTC.

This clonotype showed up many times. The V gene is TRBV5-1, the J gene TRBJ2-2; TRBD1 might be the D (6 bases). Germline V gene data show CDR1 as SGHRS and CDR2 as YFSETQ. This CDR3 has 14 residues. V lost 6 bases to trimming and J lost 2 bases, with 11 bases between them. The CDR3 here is CASNDRTNTGELFF. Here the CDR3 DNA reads TGCGCCAGCAACGACAGGACAAACACCGGGGAGCTGTTTTTT.